This record looks at one TCR beta chain sequence and its context. The antigen this receptor binds is unknown. No base quality values were provided; no much bigger clone lies one nucleotide off. Profiling of TCR beta VDJ combinations and CDR3 sequences used genomic DNA as the template. An Illumina HiSeq 2000 was used for TCR repertoire sequencing. The original methods were these. Repertoires were assessed using TRBV/TRBJ rearrangement plots, CDR3 size and DJ length profiles, and Simpson's diversity index. Whichever DNA sequence was most abundant in the deep sequencing data was defined as the immunodominant clone. CDR3 amino acid sequences were checked for sharing between subjects and were compared against published repertoires and the VDJdb database. The public reads were reanalyzed by TCRdb: fastp trimming at Q25, MiXCR alignment, in-frame beta chains only. Rows with one shared CDR3 protein collapse into an entry with the most common genes and DNA. Clone size and V and J calls follow TCRdb, not the original study. The sample contains approximately 470,000 distinct CDR3 sequences, roughly a third of them found a single time. 0.82% of the sample is in the top ten clones.

The data originate from a study of CD8+CD57+ T cells in acquired aplastic anemia (dated by TCRdb to 2016 to 2018). Concerning the study at large: On average, sorted CD4+ and CD8+ cells yielded around 3.4 ug of extracted DNA, with a range of roughly 0.18 to 30 ug. CD8+CD57+ expansion was defined as frequency above the mean frequency observed in healthy subjects.

Overall study outcomes, separate from this receptor: Some 31 CD8+ CDR3 sequences were shared between patients and controls but appeared highly expressed in patients and within their immunodominant clones. CD8+ Simpson's diversity did not differ significantly between patients and healthy controls (P=0.060).

The V end gives up 7 bases and the J end 3 bases, leaving 12 bases in the junction not matched to a gene. The germline V gene (reference sequence) gives CDR1 as SGHAT and CDR2 as FQDESV. The CDR3 sequence holds 18 residues, the cysteine and phenylalanine included. Only the CDR3 DNA is retained, 54 bases long and in frame from the first base. The patients picked for sequencing were ones in whom flow cytometry had shown an expansion of CD8+CD57+ cells. Every patient had severe acquired aplastic anemia, diagnosed using the International Study of Aplastic Anemia and Agranulocytosis and Camitta criteria. Patients had received no therapy at the time of blood sampling. TCR repertoires of sorted CD4+ and CD8+ blood T cells from severe aplastic anemia patients and healthy subjects were deep-sequenced in the study. Patients were enrolled under clinicaltrials.gov protocols 00001620, 01623167, 00001397, 00071045, 00081523 and 00961064 in the USA. Ficoll-Paque density gradient centrifugation was used to isolate peripheral blood mononuclear cells. Before DNA was extracted, CD4+ and CD8+ T cells were sorted using either FACS or magnetic beads.

The specimen sequenced was sorted CD4+, CD8+, or CD8+CD57+ T cells (not recorded which) from PBMCs. The receptor was derived from a human donor with aplastic anemia. The sequence links TRBV11-1 to TRBJ2-3, and TRBD2 matches 14 of the central bases. The base sequence is TGTGCCAGCACCCCGGGTCCGGGACTAGCGGGAGCAACAGATACGCAGTATTTT. Its protein is CASTPGPGLAGATDTQYF.